One and the same sample provided the 32 T cell receptor beta chains below, sequenced in a study of cytomegalovirus exposure and HLA in healthy donors. Primers: 60 Vbeta forward and 13 Jbeta reverse. The data were produced by immunoSEQ multiplex PCR, yet TCRdb's version contains in-frame clones alone and is incomplete. The sample yields about 82,000 clones, around 82% seen once. Sample: PBMCs. Source of these receptors: a man aged 50 or older in good health and CMV-seronegative.

This sequence joins TRBV5-6 and TRBJ1-2; 9 bases match TRBD1. This CDR3 region has 16 residues. Germline lookup yields CDR1 SGHDT and CDR2 YYEEEE. The V gene end was trimmed by 4 bases and the J gene end by 3 bases; junction bases not matched to a gene: 10. The CDR3 here is CASSITGGFDYYGYTF. In nucleotides, the CDR3 is TGTGCCAGCAGCATAACAGGGGGCTTTGACTACTATGGCTACACCTTC.

The chain carries TRBV5-1 and TRBJ2-7; tentatively, D is TRBD2 (5 bases). CDR1 is SGHRS, CDR2 YFSETQ, per germline. The V and J ends lost 0 bases and 5 bases respectively, with 9 bases between them. The CDR3 spans 13 residues. The CDR3 loop is CASSLGPGNEQYF. CDR3 sequence (DNA): TGCGCCAGCAGCTTGGGCCCGGGGAACGAGCAGTACTTC.

This chain joins TRBV19 and TRBJ1-2; D is uncertain. The CDR3 runs 13 residues. Per germline, CDR1 LNHDA and CDR2 SQIVND (reference sequence). V shed 3 bases and J shed 0 bases, with 5 bases lying between them. This CDR3 reads CASSMQTNYGYTF. The CDR3 region has the DNA TGTGCCAGTAGTATGCAGACTAACTATGGCTACACCTTC.

This clone is a singleton in its sample. Germline is not matched at one junction end, which may reflect a read error. The chain uses TRBV7-9 and TRBJ1-2, with TRBD1 matching over 7 bases. CDR1 is SEHNR and CDR2 is FQNEAQ in the germline V gene (reference sequence). The CDR3 consists of 14 residues. The CDR3 DNA follows: TGTTCCAGCAGCCATGCGACAGGGATCTATGGCTACACCTTC. This translates into CSSSHATGIYGYTF. Looking up the rest from reference TRBV7-9 and TRBJ1-2 gives the full variable domain: DTGVSQNPRHKITKRGQNVTFRCDPISEHNRLYWYRQTLGQGPEFLTYFQNEAQLEKSRLLSDRFSAERPKGSFSTLEIQRTEQGDSAMYLCSSSHATGIYGYTFGSGTRLTVV.

This clone has a handful of counts. CDR3 sequence (DNA): TGTGCCAGCAGCCCTGACACGTGGTTCAACACTGAAGCTTTCTTT. As protein: CASSPDTWFNTEAFF. This chain connects TRBV7-9 to TRBJ1-1; D call uncertain. Germline V lookup: CDR1 SEHNR, CDR2 FQNEAQ (reference sequence). Trimming stripped 5 bases from V and 2 bases from J, with 15 bases between. The CDR3 totals 15 residues.

The chain recombines TRBV5-1 with TRBJ1-2; D gene unclear. Trimming removed 1 base from V and 8 bases from J, with 21 bases in between. This CDR3 is built from 16 residues. Germline-derived CDR1 and CDR2 are SGHRS and YFSETQ. The CDR3 DNA reads as TGCGCCAGCAGCTTGTTGGCAGGTCCTCTGGTGAGAGGCTACACCTTC. This gives the protein CASSLLAGPLVRGYTF.

The genes are TRBV9 and TRBJ2-1; D is unresolved. Germline V gene lookup returns CDR1 SGDLS and CDR2 YYNGEE. This CDR3 is built from 14 residues. Trimming left V 2 bases short and J 9 bases short, with 15 bases between. The CDR3: CASSVPTHPGEQFF. The CDR3, as DNA: TGTGCCAGCAGCGTTCCGACTCATCCCGGTGAGCAGTTCTTC.

This chain uses TRBV30 with TRBJ2-1; 11 nucleotides agree with TRBD2. Germline CDR1 GTSNPN, CDR2 SVGIG (reference sequence). J lost 4 bases, V lost 1 base, and 9 bases had no gene match. CDR3 size: 17 residues. CDR3 bases: TGTGCCTGGAGTGGGACTAGCGGGCCCGCCCCGTACAATGAGCAGTTCTTC. Translation: CAWSGTSGPAPYNEQFF.

This clone was counted a few times. V gene TRBV30 combines with J gene TRBJ1-6; D remains ambiguous. Trimming stripped 4 bases from V and 0 bases from J, with 4 bases between. Germline loops: CDR1 GTSNPN, CDR2 SVGIG (reference sequence). This CDR3 has 13 residues. The CDR3 loop is CAWTSSYNSPLHF. As DNA, the CDR3 is TGTGCCTGGACCTCCTCCTATAATTCACCCCTCCACTTT.

This chain uses TRBV5-6 with TRBJ1-2; D gene ambiguous. The CDR3 spans 12 residues. CDR1 and CDR2 (germline): SGHDT, YYEEEE. The ends were cut back, 4 bases at V and 2 bases at J, with 6 bases in the middle. For the CDR3, the DNA is TGTGCCAGCAGCACGGTAAACTATGGCTACACCTTC. Translating gives CASSTVNYGYTF.

This chain uses TRBV27 with TRBJ2-1; 12 bases are shared with TRBD2. With 2 bases clipped from V and 7 bases from J, the junction kept 12 bases outside the gene matches. The CDR3 has 18 residues. Germline CDR1 is MNHEY and CDR2 is SMNVEV (reference sequence). The CDR3 coding sequence is TGTGCCAGCAGTTTACGGCCCCTAGCGGGGGGGAGGGGGAATGAGCAGTTCTTC. Amino acids: CASSLRPLAGGRGNEQFF.

The V call is TRBV9, the J call TRBJ2-3, with 11 bases lining up with TRBD2. V lost 0 bases to trimming and J lost 5 bases; unmatched junction nucleotides: 2. CDR3 size: 15 residues. Germline-derived CDR1 and CDR2 are SGDLS and YYNGEE. CDR3 coding DNA: TGTGCCAGCAGCGTAGATCTAGCGGGGGGAGATACGCAGTATTTT. Protein sequence: CASSVDLAGGDTQYF.

V gene TRBV10-3 combines with J gene TRBJ2-5; D remains unclear. CDR3 length: 12 amino acids. Germline V gene data show CDR1 as ENHRY and CDR2 as SYGVKD. V lost 7 bases, J lost 5 bases, and 11 bases lay in between. CDR3 region: CAINPGGETQYF. The CDR3 DNA reads as TGTGCCATCAACCCGGGTGGTGAGACCCAGTACTTC.

The J gene is TRBJ2-1, the V gene TRBV5-6, with a weak D call TRBD1 (5 bases). The V and J ends lost 0 bases and 7 bases respectively, with 11 bases between them. The CDR3 has 14 residues. Germline CDR1 is SGHDT and CDR2 is YYEEEE. CDR3 sequence reads: CASSLDDRTNEQFF. The CDR3 nucleotides read TGTGCCAGCAGCTTGGATGACAGAACGAATGAGCAGTTCTTC.

Of note for this clone: Its ends do not fully match the called genes, so a read error is possible. The V call is TRBV7-9, the J call TRBJ1-4, with 9 bases fitting TRBD1. CDR1 and CDR2 from the germline V gene are SEHNR and FQNEAQ (reference sequence). The CDR3 runs to 16 residues. CDR3 amino acids: CSSSRQGGGMSEKLFF. CDR3 in DNA: TGTTCCAGCAGCCGACAGGGGGGGGGTATGAGTGAAAAACTGTTTTTT.

This clone was counted once. J is TRBJ2-2 and V is TRBV30; TRBD1 is a possible D gene (6 bases). Germline V CDR1 and CDR2: GTSNPN, SVGIG (reference sequence). Trimming stripped 3 bases from V and 3 bases from J, with 14 bases between. The CDR3 contains 15 residues. CDR3 amino acids: CAWRVGRTDTGELFF. The CDR3 coding sequence is TGTGCCTGGAGGGTGGGGCGGACAGACACCGGGGAGCTGTTTTTT.

V gene TRBV5-8 combines with J gene TRBJ1-5; D is undetermined. V lost 2 bases and J 3 bases, leaving 12 bases between the germline ends. The germline V gene encodes CDR1 SGHTS and CDR2 YDEGEE. This CDR3 comprises 15 residues. The CDR3 protein is CASSFGSVYNQPQHF. In DNA form, the CDR3 reads TGTGCCAGCAGCTTCGGTTCGGTTTACAATCAGCCCCAGCATTTT.

This sequence joins TRBV5-1 and TRBJ2-5, with 9 bases aligning to TRBD2. V was clipped by 1 base and J by 4 bases; unmatched bases: 5. The V gene's germline CDR1 is SGHRS and CDR2 YFSETQ. CDR3 length: 15 residues. The CDR3 reads CASSLSRGGLETQYF. The CDR3 DNA is TGCGCCAGCAGCTTGTCGCGGGGGGGCTTAGAGACCCAGTACTTC.

Only one count was recorded for this clone. V is TRBV4-1 and J is TRBJ1-1, with D unclear. Deletions cut 2 bases from V and 0 bases from J, with 7 bases between. The length of the CDR3 is 14 residues. Germline-derived CDR1 and CDR2 are MGHRA and YSYEKL. The CDR3 nucleotides are TGCGCCAGCAGCCAACCGGTGATGAACACTGAAGCTTTCTTT. This codes for CASSQPVMNTEAFF.

V and J are TRBV29-1 and TRBJ2-5; 9 bases are a match to TRBD1. The germline V gene has CDR1 SQVTM and CDR2 ANQGSEA. This CDR3 is built from 14 residues. Unmatched junction bases numbered 9, after V lost 0 bases and J lost 10 bases. The CDR3 bases are TGCAGCGTTGAAGATACAGGGGGCTTTTGGGACCAGTACTTC. It encodes CSVEDTGGFWDQYF.

The chain has TRBV9 and TRBJ2-1, with 9 nucleotides matching TRBD1. The trim removed 0 bases at V and 7 bases at J, leaving 5 bases unmatched. This CDR3 has 15 amino acids. Germline CDR1 and CDR2: SGDLS and YYNGEE. The CDR3 is CASSVAGTGLNEQFF. In nucleotides, the CDR3 is TGTGCCAGCAGCGTAGCTGGGACAGGGTTAAATGAGCAGTTCTTC.

The rearrangement links TRBV14 to TRBJ2-5, with unresolved D. The DNA end lines up better with TRBJ2-7; the J call may be wrong. The CDR3 is made up of 12 amino acids. Germline-derived CDR1 and CDR2 are SGHDN and FVKESK. Written as DNA, the CDR3 is TGTGCCAGCAGCCAACTCCGGTACGAGCAGTACTTC. Translating gives CASSQLRYEQYF.

The chain uses TRBV14 and TRBJ2-7; possible D gene TRBD1, 6 bases. Germline lookup yields CDR1 SGHDN and CDR2 FVKESK. The CDR3 covers 14 residues. The V and J ends lost 2 bases and 0 bases respectively, with 8 bases between them. CDR3 nucleotide sequence: TGTGCCAGCAGCCAAATACAGGGCTCCTACGAGCAGTACTTC. Residues: CASSQIQGSYEQYF.

The sample holds a few counts of this clone. The V and J genes are TRBV9 and TRBJ2-1; D is perhaps TRBD2 (7 bases). The CDR3 contains 15 residues. The V gene lost 0 bases and the J gene lost 9 bases, with 16 bases spanning the gap. CDR1 is SGDLS, CDR2 YYNGEE, per germline. The CDR3 DNA sequence: TGTGCCAGCAGCGTAGATCTGGGGGGGCGCGGTGAGCAGTTCTTC. Translating gives CASSVDLGGRGEQFF. The complete variable domain, with remaining parts taken from reference TRBV9 and TRBJ2-1, reads DSGVTQTPKHLITATGQRVTLRCSPRSGDLSVYWYQQSLDQGLQFLIQYYNGEERAKGNILERFSAQQFPDLHSELNLSSLELGDSALYFCASSVDLGGRGEQFFGPGTRLTVL.

The count of this clone is one. This sequence joins TRBV7-2 and TRBJ1-6; D not certain. V was cut by 1 base and J by 13 bases, with 14 bases left in between. The CDR3 has 14 amino acids. The germline CDR1 and CDR2 sequences are SGHTA and FQGNSA. The CDR3 loop is CASSLDQYGGPLHF. The CDR3 DNA is TGTGCCAGCAGCTTAGATCAGTATGGAGGCCCCCTCCACTTT.

The chain couples TRBV18 to TRBJ1-1; no definite D call. The germline V gene has CDR1 KGHSH and CDR2 LQKENI. V lost 2 bases, J lost 8 bases, and 12 bases lay in between. This CDR3 spans 13 amino acids. CDR3 protein: CASSPGAALEAFF. CDR3 DNA: TGTGCCAGCTCACCAGGAGCAGCTTTAGAAGCTTTCTTT. Full variable domain (remainder filled in from reference TRBV18 and TRBJ1-1): NAGVMQNPRHLVRRRGQEARLRCSPMKGHSHVYWYRQLPEEGLKFMVYLQKENIIDESGMPKERFSAEFPKEGPSILRIQQVVRGDSAAYFCASSPGAALEAFFGQGTRLTVV.

This chain joins TRBV14 and TRBJ2-1, with 10 bases aligning to TRBD2. Losses at the gene ends were 0 bases for V and 2 bases for J; bases not matched to a gene: 13. The CDR3 has 20 residues. The germline V gene has CDR1 SGHDN and CDR2 FVKESK. In DNA, the CDR3 is TGTGCCAGCAGCCAAGATCGGGCCGGGACTAGCGTTCGCCCCTACAATGAGCAGTTCTTC. Amino acid sequence: CASSQDRAGTSVRPYNEQFF.

This chain uses TRBV30 with TRBJ2-2; D unclear. The CDR3 is made up of 12 amino acids. The germline gives CDR1 GTSNPN, CDR2 SVGIG (reference sequence). V was clipped by 3 bases and J by 7 bases, with 9 bases between them. Here the CDR3 DNA reads TGTGCCTGGAGAAATTTCGGCGGGGAGCTGTTTTTT. Translated: CAWRNFGGELFF.

The chain uses TRBV7-2 and TRBJ2-5; TRBD1 might be the D (6 bases). CDR1 and CDR2 (germline): SGHTA, FQGNSA. This CDR3 has 16 amino acids. V dropped 7 bases and J dropped 0 bases, with 18 bases sitting between them. In nucleotides, the CDR3 is TGTGCCAGCACCCTCAGTGGGGGCGGATACCAAGAGACCCAGTACTTC. This encodes CASTLSGGGYQETQYF.

This clone was seen a handful of times. The chain recombines TRBV7-9 with TRBJ1-3, with no clear D. The germline V gene encodes CDR1 SEHNR and CDR2 FQNEAQ (reference sequence). The CDR3 spans 13 residues. Trimming cost V 5 bases and J 4 bases, with 9 bases left between them. The CDR3 spells CASSATTGNTIYF. The CDR3 nucleotides are TGTGCCAGCAGCGCAACGACAGGAAACACCATATATTTT.

This sequence joins TRBV4-2 and TRBJ2-2; 11 nucleotides match TRBD1. This CDR3 is built from 16 residues. CDR1 LGHNA and CDR2 YNFKEQ come from the germline V gene. The V and J ends lost 3 bases and 5 bases, in that order; junction bases with no gene match: 5. CDR3: CASSHRTGGVTGELFF. The CDR3 nucleotides read TGTGCCAGCAGCCACCGGACAGGGGGCGTAACCGGGGAGCTGTTTTTT.

This clone was detected only a few times. CDR3 nucleotide sequence: TGTGCCAGCAGTTACTGGGACAGGGACAATTCACCCCTCCACTTT. This sequence encodes CASSYWDRDNSPLHF. This chain uses TRBV6-5 with TRBJ1-6, with 9 bases identical to TRBD1. V was pared by 1 base and J by 7 bases, with 2 bases of the junction left unmatched. The CDR3 consists of 15 residues. CDR1 is MNHEY and CDR2 is SVGAGI in the germline V gene.